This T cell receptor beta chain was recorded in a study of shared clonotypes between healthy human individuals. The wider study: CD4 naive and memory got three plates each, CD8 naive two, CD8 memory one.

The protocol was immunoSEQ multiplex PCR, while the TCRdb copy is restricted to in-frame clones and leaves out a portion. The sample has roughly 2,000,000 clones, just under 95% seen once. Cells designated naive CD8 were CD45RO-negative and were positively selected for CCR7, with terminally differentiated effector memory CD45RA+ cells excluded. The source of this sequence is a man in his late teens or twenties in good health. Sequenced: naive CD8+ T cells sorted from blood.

CDR3 bases: TGTGCCAGCAGCTTAGCTTTCGGGACTAGCGTTTACAATGAGCAGTTCTTC. Translated, it gives CASSLAFGTSVYNEQFF. V usage is TRBV7-8 and J usage is TRBJ2-1; 10 bases match TRBD2. Germline-derived CDR1 and CDR2 are SGHVS and FQNEAQ. V was pared by 0 bases and J by 4 bases, with 6 bases of the junction left unmatched. The CDR3 sequence is 17 residues long. Filled out from reference TRBV7-8 and TRBJ2-1, the complete variable domain reads GAGVSQSPRYKVAKRGQDVALRCDPISGHVSLFWYQQALGQGPEFLTYFQNEAQLDKSGLPSDRFFAERPEGSVSTLKIQRTQQEDSAVYLCASSLAFGTSVYNEQFFGPGTRLTVL.